The T cell receptor beta chain described here comes from a study of cytomegalovirus exposure and HLA in healthy donors. Study outcomes and limitations: Highest at DRB1 and lowest at HLA-C, TCR association rates differed among HLA loci in a later analysis. Later work found most CMV-associated TCR beta chains apparently HLA-restricted. The productive fraction for most TCR beta V segments was about 87% or about 30% in an earlier analysis. Common viral pathogens were later found to be apparently linked to several of the most significant clusters.

In the case of this clone: Antigen unknown.

The PCR ran on 60 Vbeta and 13 Jbeta primers. Sequencing used immunoSEQ multiplex PCR; TCRdb keeps in-frame clones, though not all of them. The table includes about 200,000 clones, 75% to 85% detected once. The CDR3 contains 14 residues. The germline CDR1 and CDR2 sequences are SGHKS and YYEKEE (reference sequence). V was pared by 4 bases and J by 4 bases, with 14 bases between. V is TRBV5-5 and J is TRBJ1-2; D gene uncertain. This receptor was obtained from a woman aged 50 to 65 in good health and CMV-seronegative. Specimen: PBMCs. CDR3 region: CASSRDKGLYGYTF. CDR3 nucleotide sequence: TGTGCCAGCAGCCGGGATAAGGGCCTCTATGGCTACACCTTC.